What follows are 21 T cell receptor beta chains derived from one specimen sequenced in a study of cytomegalovirus exposure and HLA in healthy donors. 13 Jbeta primers and 60 Vbeta primers were used for the PCR. Assay: immunoSEQ multiplex PCR; the TCRdb copy retains only in-frame clones and omits some. The sample lists over 150,000 clones, approximately 76% seen once, with more than 1.2% in the top ten. Sequenced material: PBMCs. The source is a man between 60 and 75 years old in good health and CMV-seronegative.

The V gene is TRBV2, the J gene TRBJ2-2, with 7 bases that match TRBD2. The germline V gene encodes CDR1 SNHLY and CDR2 FYNNEI. Unmatched junction bases numbered 6, after V lost 7 bases and J lost 4 bases. The CDR3 runs 14 residues. The CDR3 region has the DNA TGTGCCAGCATGGGGGGGGATGTCACCGGGGAGCTGTTTTTT. Protein sequence: CASMGGDVTGELFF.

V usage is TRBV5-1 and J usage is TRBJ2-3; 11 positions match TRBD2. This CDR3 comprises 16 residues. V lost 4 bases, J lost 10 bases, and 14 bases stayed unmatched. Germline V lookup: CDR1 SGHRS, CDR2 YFSETQ. In DNA, the CDR3 is TGCGCCAGCAGCCCTGTTTTTAGCGGGGGGGCTGGTGCGCAGTATTTT. It encodes CASSPVFSGGAGAQYF.

The chain recombines TRBV28 with TRBJ1-6; the match to TRBD1 covers 8 bases. V dropped 6 bases and J dropped 0; count of bases not matched to a gene: 10. This CDR3 is built from 18 residues. Germline CDR1 is MDHEN and CDR2 is SYDVKM. CDR3 in DNA: TGTGCCAGCAGGCGAACCGACAGGGGCCTCTCCTATAATTCACCCCTCCACTTT. Translated: CASRRTDRGLSYNSPLHF.

The rearrangement joins TRBV5-1 to TRBJ2-1; 7 nucleotides match TRBD1. V was pared by 4 bases and J by 8 bases, with 9 bases of the junction left unmatched. The length of the CDR3 is 14 residues. Germline V CDR1 and CDR2: SGHRS, YFSETQ. The CDR3 reads CASSPTGRTDEQFF. CDR3 in DNA: TGCGCCAGCAGCCCGACAGGGCGGACGGATGAGCAGTTCTTC.

The chain combines TRBV27 with TRBJ2-7; 10 positions match TRBD2. The CDR3 totals 15 residues. Germline V gives CDR1 MNHEY, CDR2 SMNVEV (reference sequence). With 6 bases clipped from V and 3 bases from J, the junction kept 8 bases outside the gene matches. The CDR3 DNA follows: TGTGCCAGCAGCCCTCTTTCTAGCGGGGGCTACGAGCAGTACTTC. This encodes CASSPLSSGGYEQYF.

The V call is TRBV11-2, the J call TRBJ2-3; tentatively, D is TRBD1 (6 bases). Germline CDR1 is SGHAT and CDR2 is FQNNGV. CDR3 length: 17 residues. The germline V and J ends were trimmed by 4 bases and 6 bases, with 23 bases remaining between them. CDR3 DNA: TGTGCCAGCAGCTCTAATCTACAGGGATCAGTGTTCGATACGCAGTATTTT. This sequence encodes CASSSNLQGSVFDTQYF.

The chain employs TRBV2 and TRBJ2-7; TRBD1 agrees at 9 bases. Per germline, CDR1 SNHLY and CDR2 FYNNEI. The J segment lost 6 bases and the V segment lost 4 bases, leaving 7 bases of the junction unmatched. The CDR3 sequence is 14 residues long. The chain's CDR3 is CASSVGGQGGEQYF. In DNA, the CDR3 is TGTGCCAGCAGTGTAGGGGGACAGGGAGGCGAGCAGTACTTC.

This clone was seen a handful of times. The chain employs TRBV5-4 and TRBJ2-5; 7 bases line up with TRBD1. V was clipped by 1 base and J by 1 base; unmatched bases: 7. There are 16 residues in the CDR3. Looked up from germline, CDR1 is SGHNT and CDR2 is YYREEE (reference sequence). The CDR3 sequence is CASSLTVGQLQETQYF. In nucleotides, the CDR3 is TGTGCCAGCAGCTTGACTGTGGGACAGCTCCAAGAGACCCAGTACTTC. The entire variable domain, with the rest obtained from reference TRBV5-4 and TRBJ2-5, is as follows: ETGVTQSPTHLIKTRGQQVTLRCSSQSGHNTVSWYQQALGQGPQFIFQYYREEENGRGNFPPRFSGLQFPNYSSELNVNALELDDSALYLCASSLTVGQLQETQYFGPGTRLLVL.

This sequence joins TRBV5-4 and TRBJ1-1, with TRBD1 as a possible D gene (6 bases). Trimming took off 4 bases at V and 0 bases at J, with 13 bases between the two ends. The CDR3 runs to 15 residues. The germline V gene has CDR1 SGHNT and CDR2 YYREEE (reference sequence). The DNA of the CDR3 is TGTGCCAGCAGCCGGACAGATCACATGAACACTGAAGCTTTCTTT. Its protein is CASSRTDHMNTEAFF.

The J gene is TRBJ1-5, the V gene TRBV28; TRBD1 is a possible D gene (6 bases). The CDR3 totals 17 residues. The V and J ends lost 3 bases and 0 bases respectively, with 15 bases between them. Germline V CDR1 and CDR2: MDHEN, SYDVKM. This CDR3 reads CASSFYGTTYSNQPQHF. The CDR3 DNA reads TGTGCCAGCAGTTTTTACGGGACAACCTATAGCAATCAGCCCCAGCATTTT. Filled out from reference TRBV28 and TRBJ1-5, the complete variable domain reads DVKVTQSSRYLVKRTGEKVFLECVQDMDHENMFWYRQDPGLGLRLIYFSYDVKMKEKGDIPEGYSVSREKKERFSLILESASTNQTSMYLCASSFYGTTYSNQPQHFGDGTRLSIL.

The table lists this clone with a few counts. The CDR3 DNA sequence: TGCGCCAGCAGCCAGGAACAGGGCAAGGATTCACCCCTCCACTTT. Its protein is CASSQEQGKDSPLHF. This chain joins TRBV4-3 and TRBJ1-6; D is possibly TRBD1 (6 bases). The CDR3 consists of 15 residues. Germline CDR1 and CDR2: LGHNA and YSLEER. The ends were cut back, 3 bases at V and 8 bases at J, with 14 bases in the middle.

J is TRBJ2-7 and V is TRBV2; 8 bases line up with TRBD1. The CDR3 runs 16 residues. V shed 4 bases, J shed 0 bases, and the junction held 8 bases outside the gene matches. Germline values: CDR1 SNHLY, CDR2 FYNNEI. This CDR3 reads CASSGGTGPNSYEQYF. The CDR3 nucleotides read TGTGCCAGCAGTGGCGGGACAGGCCCCAACTCCTACGAGCAGTACTTC.

The chain carries TRBV10-3 and TRBJ2-5; 7 bases are a match to TRBD1. This CDR3 region has 14 residues. CDR1 and CDR2 from the germline V gene are ENHRY and SYGVKD. Trimming removed 6 bases from V and 2 bases from J; junction bases left unmatched: 6. CDR3 residues: CAISGTAHQETQYF. The CDR3, as DNA: TGTGCCATCAGCGGGACAGCCCATCAAGAGACCCAGTACTTC.

The chain couples TRBV5-1 to TRBJ2-1, with 14 bases lining up with TRBD2. The V gene's germline CDR1 is SGHRS and CDR2 YFSETQ. CDR3 length: 17 amino acids. V lost 0 bases, J lost 5 bases, and 4 bases stayed unmatched. The CDR3 bases are TGCGCCAGCAGCTTGGGGGGACTAGCGGGGGAGAACAATGAGCAGTTCTTC. Protein: CASSLGGLAGENNEQFF. The full variable domain, in which reference TRBV5-1 and TRBJ2-1 provide the parts outside the CDR3, is KAGVTQTPRYLIKTRGQQVTLSCSPISGHRSVSWYQQTPGQGLQFLFEYFSETQRNKGNFPGRFSGRQFSNSRSEMNVSTLELGDSALYLCASSLGGLAGENNEQFFGPGTRLTVL.

The genes are TRBV29-1 and TRBJ1-1, with TRBD1 matching 8 bases. The CDR3 covers 14 residues. V trimming: 3 bases; J trimming: 4 bases; junction bases outside the gene matches: 7. CDR1 is SQVTM and CDR2 is ANQGSEA in the germline V gene. CDR3 DNA sequence: TGCAGCGTTGAGAGACAGGGGCGGCCCACTGAAGCTTTCTTT. It translates to CSVERQGRPTEAFF.

The chain carries TRBV7-2 and TRBJ2-2; 7 bases line up with TRBD2. Trimming at V came to 4 bases and at J to 5 bases, leaving 1 base not matched to a gene. This CDR3 comprises 13 residues. Per germline, CDR1 SGHTA and CDR2 FQGNSA. DNA of the CDR3: TGTGCCAGCAGCTCGGGACTAACCGGGGAGCTGTTTTTT. This gives the protein CASSSGLTGELFF. Complete variable domain (other parts from reference TRBV7-2 and TRBJ2-2): GAGVSQSPSNKVTEKGKDVELRCDPISGHTALYWYRQSLGQGLEFLIYFQGNSAPDKSGLPSDRFSAERTGGSVSTLTIQRTQQEDSAVYLCASSSGLTGELFFGEGSRLTVL.

This chain joins TRBV13 and TRBJ2-7; TRBD2 matches at 7 bases. The ends lost 5 bases at V and 2 bases at J; junction bases unmatched: 18. Germline loops: CDR1 PRHDT, CDR2 FYEKMQ (reference sequence). The CDR3 has 18 residues. CDR3 loop: CASSPRAPQAGPTYEQYF. CDR3 bases: TGTGCCAGCAGCCCTAGAGCCCCACAAGCGGGGCCGACCTACGAGCAGTACTTC.

The genes are TRBV23-1 and TRBJ1-1; a weak D match, TRBD1 (6 bases). TRBV23-1 is an open reading frame, and its role is uncertain. The ends were cut back, 4 bases at V and 8 bases at J, with 14 bases in the middle. This CDR3 is built from 13 residues. CDR3 bases: TGCGCCAGCAGTCCTTCGAGGGGGAAAGAAGCTTTCTTT. It is translated as CASSPSRGKEAFF.

The chain couples TRBV11-2 to TRBJ2-5; 11 nucleotides agree with TRBD1. The J segment lost 5 bases and the V segment lost 5 bases, leaving 16 bases of the junction unmatched. CDR3 length equals 18 residues. The V gene's germline CDR1 is SGHAT and CDR2 FQNNGV. CDR3 nucleotides: TGTGCCAGCAGCCTAGCTTGGACAGGGGGCTCGTTCCAGGAGACCCAGTACTTC. Protein: CASSLAWTGGSFQETQYF.

The rearrangement links TRBV27 to TRBJ2-5; TRBD2 matches 8 bases. Per germline, CDR1 MNHEY and CDR2 SMNVEV (reference sequence). This CDR3 is 16 amino acids long. Unmatched junction bases numbered 8, after V lost 3 bases and J lost 2 bases. The CDR3 coding sequence is TGTGCCAGCAGTTTGGAGGGACTAGGTGTTCAAGAGACCCAGTACTTC. Residues: CASSLEGLGVQETQYF.

The chain couples TRBV25-1 to TRBJ2-1, with D possibly being TRBD2 (7 bases). V was clipped by 1 base and J by 4 bases, with 14 bases between them. Germline assignment: CDR1 MGHDK and CDR2 SYGVNS. CDR3 length: 16 residues. CDR3 residues: CASSEWEGGSYNEQFF. In nucleotides, the CDR3 is TGTGCCAGCAGTGAATGGGAGGGGGGGAGTTACAATGAGCAGTTCTTC.